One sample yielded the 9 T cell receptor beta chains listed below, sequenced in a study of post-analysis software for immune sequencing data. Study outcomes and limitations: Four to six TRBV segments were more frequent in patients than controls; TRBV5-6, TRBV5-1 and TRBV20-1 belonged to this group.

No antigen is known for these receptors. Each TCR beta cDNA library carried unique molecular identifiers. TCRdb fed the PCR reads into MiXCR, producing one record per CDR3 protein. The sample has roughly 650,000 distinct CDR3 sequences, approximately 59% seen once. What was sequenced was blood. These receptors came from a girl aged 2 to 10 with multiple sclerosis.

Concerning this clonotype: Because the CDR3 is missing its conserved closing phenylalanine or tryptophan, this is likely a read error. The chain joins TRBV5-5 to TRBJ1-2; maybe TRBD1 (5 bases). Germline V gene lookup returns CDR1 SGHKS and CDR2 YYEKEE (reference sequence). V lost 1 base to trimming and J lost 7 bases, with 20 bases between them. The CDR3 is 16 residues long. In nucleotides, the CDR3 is TGTGCCAGCAGCTTGTGGCAGGGCGAGTCAGGCTGTGGCTACACCGTC. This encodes CASSLWQGESGCGYTV.

The CDR3 nucleotides read TGTGCCAGCAGTGAATCGTGGGGCAGGGGAGATACGCAGTATTTT. Its protein is CASSESWGRGDTQYF. This chain links TRBV6-4 with TRBJ2-3; tentative D call: TRBD1 (6 bases). V lost 3 bases and J 5 bases, leaving 15 bases between the germline ends. The length of the CDR3 is 15 residues. Germline V gene sequence: CDR1 MRHNA, CDR2 SNTAGT.

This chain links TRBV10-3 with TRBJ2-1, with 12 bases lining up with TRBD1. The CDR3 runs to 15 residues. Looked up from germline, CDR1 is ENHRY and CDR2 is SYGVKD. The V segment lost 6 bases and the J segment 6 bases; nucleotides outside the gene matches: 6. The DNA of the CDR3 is TGTGCCATCAGGGCGGGACAGGGGGCGATCAATGAGCAGTTCTTC. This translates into CAIRAGQGAINEQFF.

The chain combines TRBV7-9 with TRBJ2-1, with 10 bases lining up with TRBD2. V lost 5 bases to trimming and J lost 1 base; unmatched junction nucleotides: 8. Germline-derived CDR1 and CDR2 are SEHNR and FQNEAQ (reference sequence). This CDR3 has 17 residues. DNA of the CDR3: TGTGCCAGCAGCGCACGGACTAGCGGAGGGTCCTACAATGAGCAGTTCTTC. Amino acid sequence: CASSARTSGGSYNEQFF.

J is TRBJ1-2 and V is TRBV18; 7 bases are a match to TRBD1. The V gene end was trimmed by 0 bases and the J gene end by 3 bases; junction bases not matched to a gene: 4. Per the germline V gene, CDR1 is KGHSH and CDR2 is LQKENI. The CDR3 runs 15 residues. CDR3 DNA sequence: TGTGCCAGCTCACCACCGCACAGGGGCGACTATGGCTACACCTTC. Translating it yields CASSPPHRGDYGYTF.

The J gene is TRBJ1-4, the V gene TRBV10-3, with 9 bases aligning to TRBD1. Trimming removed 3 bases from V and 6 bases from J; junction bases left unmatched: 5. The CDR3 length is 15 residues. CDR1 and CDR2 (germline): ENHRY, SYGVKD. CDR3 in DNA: TGTGCCATCAGTGATGGTGGGACAGGGCATGAAAAACTGTTTTTT. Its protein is CAISDGGTGHEKLFF.

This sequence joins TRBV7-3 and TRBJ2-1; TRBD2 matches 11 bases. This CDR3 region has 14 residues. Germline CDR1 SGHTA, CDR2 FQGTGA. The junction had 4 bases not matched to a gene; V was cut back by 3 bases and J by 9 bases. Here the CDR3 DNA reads TGTGCCAGCAGCTTTAGCGGGAGGGGGGGTGAGCAGTTCTTC. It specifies CASSFSGRGGEQFF.

The CDR3 spells CASSLGTATEQYF. CDR3 sequence (DNA): TGTGCCAGCAGCTTGGGGACCGCGACCGAGCAGTACTTC. The chain couples TRBV7-9 to TRBJ2-7; the D call may be TRBD1 or TRBD2 (5 bases each). The V end was cut by 3 bases, the J end by 6 bases, with 12 bases between. This CDR3 region has 13 residues. Germline CDR1 SEHNR, CDR2 FQNEAQ (reference sequence).

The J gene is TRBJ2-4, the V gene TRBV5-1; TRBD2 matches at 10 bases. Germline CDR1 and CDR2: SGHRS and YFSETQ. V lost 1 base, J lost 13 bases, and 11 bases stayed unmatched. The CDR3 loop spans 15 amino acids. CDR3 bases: TGCGCCAGCAGCTTGTTGGCTAGCGGGAGCTACAAGCAGTACTTC. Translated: CASSLLASGSYKQYF.